These 13 T cell receptor beta chains were all obtained from the same sample, sequenced in a study of identifying expanded T cells in peripheral blood. Libraries were prepared by immunoSEQ multiplex PCR; TCRdb keeps only in-frame clonotypes and omits some of them. The repertoire holds 75,000 to 95,000 clones, with around 90% as singletons. The sample consisted of blood. These receptors all come from a person aged 18 to 70 in good health.

This rearrangement joins TRBV6-5 to TRBJ1-2; no reliable D call. Germline CDR1 and CDR2: MNHEY and SVGAGI. The CDR3 is made up of 15 amino acids. V lost 0 bases and J lost 9, with 17 bases in between. The CDR3 DNA reads as TGTGCCAGCAGTTACTCCCAGCCGGACCGGGCGAGCTACACCTTC. Amino acids: CASSYSQPDRASYTF.

The genes are TRBV19 and TRBJ2-2; the D gene is possibly TRBD1 (5 bases). The CDR3 sequence is 12 residues long. Germline assignment: CDR1 LNHDA and CDR2 SQIVND (reference sequence). The V end lost 9 bases, the J end lost 7 bases, and 12 bases lay between the germline ends. In nucleotides, the CDR3 is TGTGCCAGCGAACAGGTAGTCGGGGAGCTGTTTTTT. This gives the protein CASEQVVGELFF. The whole variable domain, remainder taken from reference TRBV19 and TRBJ2-2, is DGGITQSPKYLFRKEGQNVTLSCEQNLNHDAMYWYRQDPGQGLRLIYYSQIVNDFQKGDIAEGYSVSREKKESFPLTVTSAQKNPTAFYLCASEQVVGELFFGEGSRLTVL.

This chain uses TRBV10-3 with TRBJ1-1; no clear D. The germline V gene has CDR1 ENHRY and CDR2 SYGVKD. V was pared by 10 bases and J by 0 bases, with 18 bases between. The CDR3 extends over 15 amino acids. Here the CDR3 DNA reads TGTGCCACACGTGACGATCCAAGCATGAACACTGAAGCTTTCTTT. The encoded protein is CATRDDPSMNTEAFF.

The chain links TRBV5-1 to TRBJ1-3; D ambiguous. Germline lookup yields CDR1 SGHRS and CDR2 YFSETQ. V was cut by 0 bases and J by 4 bases, with 14 bases left in between. The CDR3 consists of 16 residues. The CDR3 spells CASSLASGLVGNTIYF. The DNA of the CDR3 is TGCGCCAGCAGCTTGGCCTCCGGACTGGTAGGAAACACCATATATTTT.

This CDR3 reads CASSGKVGRFNEQFF. The CDR3 nucleotides read TGTGCCAGCAGTGGGAAAGTTGGACGGTTCAATGAGCAGTTCTTC. The rearrangement uses TRBV25-1 and TRBJ2-1; D call uncertain. The V gene lost 4 bases and the J gene lost 6 bases, with 16 bases spanning the gap. The germline V gene has CDR1 MGHDK and CDR2 SYGVNS. The CDR3 is 15 amino acids.

This clone was observed once. V and J are TRBV25-1 and TRBJ1-1; no reliable D call. V was pared by 3 bases and J by 4 bases, with 18 bases between. This CDR3 has 16 amino acids. Germline CDR1 is MGHDK and CDR2 is SYGVNS. This CDR3 is CASSDVLGQAVTEAFF. DNA of the CDR3: TGTGCCAGCAGTGATGTTTTAGGGCAGGCGGTCACTGAAGCTTTCTTT.

V gene TRBV27 combines with J gene TRBJ2-7; 8 positions agree with TRBD2. Germline loops: CDR1 MNHEY, CDR2 SMNVEV (reference sequence). Germline trimming cut 3 bases from V and 0 bases from J; bases unmatched to any gene: 7. CDR3 length equals 16 residues. This CDR3 reads CASSFRLAGSSYEQYF. The CDR3 bases are TGTGCCAGCAGTTTTCGGCTAGCGGGTAGCTCCTACGAGCAGTACTTC.

The genes are TRBV25-1 and TRBJ1-5; 7 bases are a match to TRBD1. The V gene's germline CDR1 is MGHDK and CDR2 SYGVNS. The length of the CDR3 is 13 residues. Germline trimming cut 6 bases from V and 6 bases from J; bases unmatched to any gene: 5. The CDR3 spells CASRGDSSQPQHF. The CDR3 coding sequence is TGTGCCAGCAGAGGGGACAGTTCTCAGCCCCAGCATTTT. The complete variable domain, with remaining parts taken from reference TRBV25-1 and TRBJ1-5, reads EADIYQTPRYLVIGTGKKITLECSQTMGHDKMYWYQQDPGMELHLIHYSYGVNSTEKGDLSSESTVSRIRTEHFPLTLESARPSHTSQYLCASRGDSSQPQHFGDGTRLSIL.

V and J are TRBV7-3 and TRBJ2-6, with a tentative D call TRBD1 (6 bases). Germline assignment: CDR1 SGHTA and CDR2 FQGTGA. Trimming left V 3 bases short and J 2 bases short, with 8 bases between. CDR3 size: 15 residues. This CDR3 reads CASSFPGAGANVLTF. CDR3 DNA: TGTGCCAGCAGCTTCCCAGGGGCTGGGGCCAACGTCCTGACTTTC.

The rearrangement joins TRBV5-1 to TRBJ2-7; 9 bases are a match to TRBD1. J lost 2 bases, V lost 0 bases, and 3 bases had no gene match. Germline V gives CDR1 SGHRS, CDR2 YFSETQ. There are 15 residues in the CDR3. The CDR3 nucleotides are TGCGCCAGCAGCTTGGAGGGACAGGGTACCTACGAGCAGTACTTC. This codes for CASSLEGQGTYEQYF.

V gene TRBV5-1 combines with J gene TRBJ2-2; TRBD1 agrees at 8 bases. CDR3 length equals 15 residues. V lost 7 bases to trimming and J lost 5 bases; unmatched junction nucleotides: 10. The V gene's germline CDR1 is SGHRS and CDR2 YFSETQ. The DNA of the CDR3 is TGCGCCAGCCGTTCCGGAGGACAGGGTACCGGGGAGCTGTTTTTT. This codes for CASRSGGQGTGELFF. The whole variable domain, remainder taken from reference TRBV5-1 and TRBJ2-2, is KAGVTQTPRYLIKTRGQQVTLSCSPISGHRSVSWYQQTPGQGLQFLFEYFSETQRNKGNFPGRFSGRQFSNSRSEMNVSTLELGDSALYLCASRSGGQGTGELFFGEGSRLTVL.

The chain has TRBV5-4 and TRBJ2-3; 7 bases fit TRBD1. The V and J ends lost 3 bases and 2 bases, in that order; junction bases with no gene match: 9. Germline-derived CDR1 and CDR2 are SGHNT and YYREEE (reference sequence). CDR3 length: 16 amino acids. The CDR3 DNA follows: TGTGCCAGCAGCTCGGACCGGGACAGCTTCACAGATACGCAGTATTTT. Residues: CASSSDRDSFTDTQYF.

V and J are TRBV4-2 and TRBJ1-2; unclear D gene. Germline CDR1 reads LGHNA; CDR2 reads YNFKEQ. CDR3 length: 11 residues. V was trimmed by 3 bases and J by 5 bases, leaving 4 bases between them. Written as DNA, the CDR3 is TGTGCCAGCAGCCATGGTTATGGCTACACCTTC. Translating gives CASSHGYGYTF.